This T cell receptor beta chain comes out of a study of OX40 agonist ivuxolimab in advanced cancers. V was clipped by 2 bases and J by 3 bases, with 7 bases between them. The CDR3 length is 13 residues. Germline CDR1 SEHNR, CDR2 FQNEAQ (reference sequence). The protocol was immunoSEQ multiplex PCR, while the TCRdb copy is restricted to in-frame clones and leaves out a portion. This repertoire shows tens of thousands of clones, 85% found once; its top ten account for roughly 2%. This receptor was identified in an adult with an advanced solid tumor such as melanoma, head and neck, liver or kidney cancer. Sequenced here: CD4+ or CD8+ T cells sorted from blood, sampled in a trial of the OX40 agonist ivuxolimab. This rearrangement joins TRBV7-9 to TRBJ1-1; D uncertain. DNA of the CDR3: TGTGCCAGCAGCTTATCGAGTGACACTGAAGCTTTCTTT. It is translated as CASSLSSDTEAFF.